This TCR beta chain was recovered during a study of shared clonotypes between healthy human individuals (dated by TCRdb to about 2020). A note on the overall study: A few men and a couple of women, aged 18 to 49 years, made up the cohort. For each donor, three plates each were used for CD4 naive and CD4 memory, two plates were used for CD8 naive, and one plate was used for CD8 memory. Libraries were prepared and TCR repertoires were sequenced by different laboratories using diverse techniques, in order to increase sequencing depth and limit assay-specific biases. Blood TCR repertoires of roughly five healthy adults were deeply sequenced to estimate repertoire size and the extent of clonotype sharing between individuals. Per donor, leukapheresis produced somewhere between about 0.8 and 9 billion PBMCs. Points the paper makes about the study in general: The genetic and exposure-history diversity represented was limited by the small number of donors. Sampling was restricted to blood, and TCR repertoires in tissue are likely to differ from TCR repertoires in blood. Pairwise subsampling indicated that sequencing depth was expected to affect the degree of clonotype sharing among donors. Clonotypes shared by all four sorted-subset donors showed higher generation probabilities than non-shared clonotypes. Larger estimated clonotype richness was generally found for naive subsets than for memory subsets. Approximately 5% of naive CD4, roughly 3.6% of naive CD8, roughly 2.4% of memory CD4, and 0.35% to 0.5% of memory CD8 clonotypes were shared across a few donors. Incomplete sequencing was indicated by rarefaction of sorted-subset datasets, despite the large sequencing depth.

In the case of this clone: Its target antigen remains unknown. The sample holds no much larger clone one base away, and base qualities are not on file.

V is pared back by 3 bases and J by 3 bases, with 11 bases lying between the germline termini. The CDR3 covers 15 residues, taking in both the cysteine and the phenylalanine. The sequence is cut down to CDR3 DNA, 45 bases in frame from base 1. CDR1 is given as MDHEN and CDR2 as SYDVKM, both from the germline V gene. TCR CDR3 regions were amplified from genomic DNA by multiplex PCR using the deep immunoSEQ assay. Genomic DNA extracted from each cell subset was distributed evenly over all wells of several immunoSEQ 96-well plates, and each plate served as one replicate. For sorted subsets, roughly 0.2 ug genomic DNA, equal to approximately 30,000 T cell genomes, was loaded into each replicate PCR. The purified libraries were quantified using a Qubit 3.0 fluorometer, sized with a Bioanalyzer 2100, and then quantified again using the KAPA Library Quantification kit. Every immunoSEQ 96-well plate was sequenced on a dedicated single-read 150-cycle Illumina NextSeq 550 flow cell. As for how the authors treated the data: The immunoSEQ output contained only junctional sequences without quality scores, so filtering could not match that applied to full-length reads. Sequences were annotated with PyIR, a Python wrapper for IgBLAST v1.9, using IMGT germline references to assign V/J genes and CDR3. Any read was removed if the V/J assignment was weak (E-value above 1e-6), the CDR3 was missing, or the read contained stop codons, out-of-frame junctions, or ambiguous translated residues. A V3J clonotype was defined by an identical inferred V gene, J gene, and CDR3 amino acid sequence. The percentage overlap between two repertoires was calculated by dividing the number of shared unique clonotypes by the size of the smaller repertoire. Richness of each repertoire was evaluated using RTK rarefaction, the Chao1 estimator, and Recon v2.1 estimates of unobserved clonotypes. OLGA was used to compute generation probabilities for all TCRbeta clonotypes that the gDNA method yielded from a handful of donors. The table was pulled from immuneACCESS by TCRdb, which kept in-frame rearrangements only. Such tables lose some clones; where checked, under half of the loss comes from unresolved V genes, and the rest has no known cause. V and J calls and clone size are copied from that table; D and trimming were computed from the DNA. In all, the sample holds about 110,000 clones, and 68% of those were seen once. Together, the top ten hold around 25% of the sample.

Healthy HIV-negative adults with no recently reported acute infections or vaccinations were included as donors. All donors were Caucasian adults living in Nashville, Tennessee, USA. CD8 memory samples were composed of magnetically selected CD45RO+ cells combined with CCR7-negative CD45RA+ effector memory (TemRA) cells. Blood was collected by leukapheresis, and PBMCs were isolated by Ficoll-Histopaque density gradient centrifugation and then cryopreserved in liquid nitrogen vapor phase. Purity and quantity of every magnetically sorted T cell population were checked by analytical flow cytometry. From each sorted fraction, genomic DNA was isolated and quantified by UV absorbance on a Nanodrop 2000c.

Sequencing input: memory CD8+ T cells sorted from blood. The meaning of the sample's cell subset or site label: CD45RO+ cells pooled with CCR7-negative TemRA cells. The TCR originated in a woman in her 30s in good health. Rearrangement joined TRBV28 to TRBJ2-2; the D segment cannot be called with confidence. The CDR3 region: CASSFWYGYTGELFF. DNA sequence: TGTGCCAGCAGTTTTTGGTACGGTTACACCGGGGAGCTGTTTTTT.